This entry is about one TCR beta chain. Its antigen specificity is not known. No clone much larger than this one lies a single base away; base qualities are absent. The donors were healthy, HIV-negative adults who had no recently reported acute infections or vaccinations. Only Caucasian adults living in Nashville, Tennessee, USA were represented among the donors. For unsorted samples, 90 million or so PBMCs were counted and genomic DNA was extracted with the QIAamp DNA Blood Mini kit. Blood was collected by leukapheresis, and PBMCs were isolated by Ficoll-Histopaque density gradient centrifugation and then cryopreserved in liquid nitrogen vapor phase. The cysteine opens and the phenylalanine closes a CDR3 of 15 amino acids. Here the CDR3 DNA is all that survives: 45 bases in frame from base 1. Trimming takes 3 bases from V and 0 bases from J, and the germline ends sit 9 bases apart. Per the germline V gene (reference sequence), LNHNV is the CDR1 and YYDKDF is the CDR2.

This specimen comes from a study of shared clonotypes between healthy human individuals (dated by TCRdb to 2018 to 2020). Notes on the research overall: The cohort comprised a couple of women and a few men aged 18 to 49 years. Leukapheresis yielded between about 0.85 and 10 billion PBMCs per donor. To increase sequencing depth and limit assay-specific biases, different laboratories used diverse techniques to prepare libraries and sequence TCR repertoires. The study deeply sequenced blood TCR repertoires of about five healthy adults to estimate repertoire size and the extent of clonotype sharing between individuals. Paper-wide results and their limitations: Pairwise subsampling led to the expectation that sequencing depth would affect the degree of clonotype sharing among donors. Because the study included only a small number of donors, the genetic and exposure-history diversity represented was limited. Only blood was sampled, and tissue TCR repertoires likely differ from those in blood.

Using the deep immunoSEQ assay, multiplex PCR amplified TCR CDR3 regions from genomic DNA. Extracted genomic DNA from each cell subset was distributed evenly across all wells of several immunoSEQ 96-well plates, and each plate was treated as a replicate. For unsorted PBMC, roughly 330 ng of genomic DNA, equivalent to around 30,000 T cell genomes, went into each replicate PCR. Ten immunoSEQ deep assay plates were used to sequence unsorted PBMC genomic DNA. The purified libraries were quantified using a Qubit 3.0 fluorometer, sized with a Bioanalyzer 2100, and then quantified again using the KAPA Library Quantification kit. Every immunoSEQ 96-well plate was sequenced on a separate single-read 150-cycle Illumina NextSeq 550 flow cell. The published analysis was carried out like this. Because the immunoSEQ output held only junctional sequences and lacked quality scores, the filtering could not match the filtering applied to full-length reads. Sequences were annotated with PyIR, a Python wrapper for IgBLAST v1.9, and V/J genes and CDR3 were assigned using IMGT germline references. Reads with weak V/J assignments (E-value above 1e-6), missing CDR3, stop codons, out-of-frame junctions, or ambiguous translated residues were removed. V3J clonotypes were defined as sequences sharing the same inferred V gene, J gene, and CDR3 amino acid sequence. Percentage overlap between repertoires was calculated by dividing the number of shared unique clonotypes by the size of the smaller repertoire. RTK rarefaction, the Chao1 estimator, and Recon v2.1 estimates of unobserved clonotypes were used to assess repertoire richness. Drawn from immuneACCESS, this table holds only the in-frame rearrangements with V and J called that TCRdb kept. Clones are partly lost; checked studies trace under half to an unresolved V gene and leave the rest unexplained. V, J and clone size derive from that table, while D and trimming were established from the DNA sequence. The sample profile shows roughly 450,000 clones; less than 85% of them were found once. The ten largest clonotypes hold 10% to 15% of the sample.

The specimen sequenced was PBMCs. The chain couples TRBV15 to TRBJ2-1; matching of 6 bases hints at TRBD2 as the D gene. This TCR derives from a middle-aged woman in good health. Some clones in this sample may be carry-over from other donors' samples. The DNA reads TGTGCCACCAGCAGGGGGGGAAGCTCCTACAATGAGCAGTTCTTC. Its translation reads: CATSRGGSSYNEQFF.